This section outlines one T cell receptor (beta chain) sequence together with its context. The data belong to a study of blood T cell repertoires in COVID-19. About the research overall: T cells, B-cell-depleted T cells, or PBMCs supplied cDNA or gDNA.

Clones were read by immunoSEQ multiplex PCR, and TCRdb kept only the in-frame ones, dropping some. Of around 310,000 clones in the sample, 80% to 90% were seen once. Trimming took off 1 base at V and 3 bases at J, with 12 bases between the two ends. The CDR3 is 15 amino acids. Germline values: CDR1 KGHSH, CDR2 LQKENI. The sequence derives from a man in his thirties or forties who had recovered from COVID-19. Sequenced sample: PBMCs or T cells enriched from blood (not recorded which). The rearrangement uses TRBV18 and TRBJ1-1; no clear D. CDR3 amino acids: CASSPLAGVDTEAFF. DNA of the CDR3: TGTGCCAGCTCACCACTCGCGGGCGTTGACACTGAAGCTTTCTTT.